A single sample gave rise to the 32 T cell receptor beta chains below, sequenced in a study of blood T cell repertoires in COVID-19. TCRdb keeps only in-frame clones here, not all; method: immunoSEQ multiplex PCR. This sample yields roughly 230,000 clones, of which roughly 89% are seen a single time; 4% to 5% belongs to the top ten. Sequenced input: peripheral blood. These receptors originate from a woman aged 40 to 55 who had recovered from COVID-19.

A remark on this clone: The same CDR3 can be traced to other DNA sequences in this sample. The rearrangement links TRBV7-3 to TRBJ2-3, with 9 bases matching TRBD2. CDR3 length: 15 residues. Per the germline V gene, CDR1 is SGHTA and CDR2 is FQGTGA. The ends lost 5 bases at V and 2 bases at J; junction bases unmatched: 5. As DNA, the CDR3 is TGTGCCAGCAGCCGAGCGGGGGGAAACACAGATACGCAGTATTTT. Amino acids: CASSRAGGNTDTQYF. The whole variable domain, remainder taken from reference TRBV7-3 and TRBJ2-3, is GAGVSQTPSNKVTEKGKYVELRCDPISGHTALYWYRQSLGQGPEFLIYFQGTGAADDSGLPNDRFFAVRPEGSVSTLKIQRTERGDSAVYLCASSRAGGNTDTQYFGPGTRLTVL.

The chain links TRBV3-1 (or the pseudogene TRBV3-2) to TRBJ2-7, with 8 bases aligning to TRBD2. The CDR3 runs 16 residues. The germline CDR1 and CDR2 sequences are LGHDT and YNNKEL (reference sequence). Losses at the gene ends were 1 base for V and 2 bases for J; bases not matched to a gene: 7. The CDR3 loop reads CASSQGFLAGPYEQYF. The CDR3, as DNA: TGTGCCAGCAGCCAAGGGTTCCTAGCGGGTCCCTACGAGCAGTACTTC.

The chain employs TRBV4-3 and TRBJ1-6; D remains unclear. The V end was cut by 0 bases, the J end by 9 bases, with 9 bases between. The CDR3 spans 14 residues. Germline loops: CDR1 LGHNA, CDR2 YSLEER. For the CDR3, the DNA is TGCGCCAGCAGCCAAGACAGTGGTCGTTCACCCCTCCACTTT. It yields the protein CASSQDSGRSPLHF.

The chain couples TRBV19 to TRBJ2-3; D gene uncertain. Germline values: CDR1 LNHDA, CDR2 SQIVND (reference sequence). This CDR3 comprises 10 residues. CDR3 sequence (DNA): TGTGGCGTAAGCACAGATACGCAGTATTTT. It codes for CGVSTDTQYF.

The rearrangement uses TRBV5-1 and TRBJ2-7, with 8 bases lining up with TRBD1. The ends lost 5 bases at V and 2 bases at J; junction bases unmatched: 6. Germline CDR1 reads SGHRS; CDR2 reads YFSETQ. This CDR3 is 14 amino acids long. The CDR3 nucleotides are TGCGCCAGCAGGAAACAGGGGGGAACCTACGAGCAGTACTTC. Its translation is CASRKQGGTYEQYF.

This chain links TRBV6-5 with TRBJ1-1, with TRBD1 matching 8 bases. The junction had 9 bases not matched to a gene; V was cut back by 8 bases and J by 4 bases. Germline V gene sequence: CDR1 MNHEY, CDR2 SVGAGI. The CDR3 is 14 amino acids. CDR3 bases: TGTGCCAGCCGACCACTGACAGGGGTCACTGAAGCTTTCTTT. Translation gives CASRPLTGVTEAFF.

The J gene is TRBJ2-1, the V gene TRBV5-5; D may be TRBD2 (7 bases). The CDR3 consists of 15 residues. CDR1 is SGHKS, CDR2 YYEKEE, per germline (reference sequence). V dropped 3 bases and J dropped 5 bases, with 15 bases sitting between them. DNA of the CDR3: TGTGCCAGCAGCTCTCTTTCGCGGGGGCACAATGAGCAGTTCTTC. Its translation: CASSSLSRGHNEQFF.

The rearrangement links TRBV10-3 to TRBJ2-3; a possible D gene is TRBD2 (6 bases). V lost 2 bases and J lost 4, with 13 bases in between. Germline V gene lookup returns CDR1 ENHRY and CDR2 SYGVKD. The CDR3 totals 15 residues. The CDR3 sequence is CAISEDHRLADTQYF. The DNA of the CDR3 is TGTGCCATCAGTGAGGATCACCGACTAGCAGATACGCAGTATTTT.

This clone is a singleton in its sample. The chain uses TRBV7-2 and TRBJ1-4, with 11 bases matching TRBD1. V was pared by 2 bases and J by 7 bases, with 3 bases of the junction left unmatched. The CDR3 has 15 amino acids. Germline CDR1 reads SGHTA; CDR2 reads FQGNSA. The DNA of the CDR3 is TGTGCCAGCAGCTTATATGGGACAGGGGGTGAAAAACTGTTTTTT. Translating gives CASSLYGTGGEKLFF.

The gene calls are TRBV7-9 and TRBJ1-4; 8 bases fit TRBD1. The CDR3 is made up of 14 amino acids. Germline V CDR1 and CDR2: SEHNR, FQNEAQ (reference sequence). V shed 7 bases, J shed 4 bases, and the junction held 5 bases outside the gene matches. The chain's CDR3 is CASTRGPFNEKLFF. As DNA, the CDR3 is TGTGCCAGCACCAGGGGGCCGTTTAATGAAAAACTGTTTTTT. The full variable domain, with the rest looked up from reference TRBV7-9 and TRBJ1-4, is DTGVSQNPRHKITKRGQNVTFRCDPISEHNRLYWYRQTLGQGPEFLTYFQNEAQLEKSRLLSDRFSAERPKGSFSTLEIQRTEQGDSAMYLCASTRGPFNEKLFFGSGTQLSVL.

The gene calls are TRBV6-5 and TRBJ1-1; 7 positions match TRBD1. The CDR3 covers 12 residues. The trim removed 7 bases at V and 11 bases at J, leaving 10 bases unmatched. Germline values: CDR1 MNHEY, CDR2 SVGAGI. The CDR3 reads CASIQTGSLAFF. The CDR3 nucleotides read TGTGCCAGCATACAGACAGGGAGTTTGGCTTTCTTT.

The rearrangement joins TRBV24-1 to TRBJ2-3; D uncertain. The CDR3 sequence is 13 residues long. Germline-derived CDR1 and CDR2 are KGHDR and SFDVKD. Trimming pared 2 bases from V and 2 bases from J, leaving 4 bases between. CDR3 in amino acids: CATSDSVTDTQYF. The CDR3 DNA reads TGTGCCACCAGTGATTCGGTCACAGATACGCAGTATTTT.

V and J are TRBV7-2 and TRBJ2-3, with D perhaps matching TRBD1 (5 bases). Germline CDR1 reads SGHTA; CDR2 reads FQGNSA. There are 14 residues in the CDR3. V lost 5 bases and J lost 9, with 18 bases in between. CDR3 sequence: CASSPGAAFQTQYF. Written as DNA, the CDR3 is TGTGCCAGCAGCCCTGGGGCGGCTTTCCAAACGCAGTATTTT.

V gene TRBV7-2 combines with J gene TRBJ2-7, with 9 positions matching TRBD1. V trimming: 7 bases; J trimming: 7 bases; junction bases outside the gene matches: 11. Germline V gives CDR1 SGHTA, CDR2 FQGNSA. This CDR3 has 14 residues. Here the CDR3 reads CASTWGTGLGEQYF. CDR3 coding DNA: TGTGCCAGCACCTGGGGGACAGGGCTAGGGGAGCAGTACTTC.

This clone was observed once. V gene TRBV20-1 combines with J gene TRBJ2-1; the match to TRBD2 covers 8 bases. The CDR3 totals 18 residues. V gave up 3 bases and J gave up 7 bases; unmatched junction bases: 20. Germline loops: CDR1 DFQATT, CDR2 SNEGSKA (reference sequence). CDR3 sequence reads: CSASRLLGVPGGRNEQFF. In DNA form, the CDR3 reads TGCAGTGCTAGTAGGTTGCTTGGCGTGCCGGGAGGGAGGAATGAGCAGTTCTTC.

DNA for the CDR3: TGTGCCCGAGGGGGGAACACTGAAGCTTTCTTT. Protein: CARGGNTEAFF. J is TRBJ1-1 and V is TRBV30, with D possibly being TRBD1 (6 bases). The CDR3 contains 11 residues. CDR1 is GTSNPN, CDR2 SVGIG, per germline (reference sequence). The V gene lost 8 bases and the J gene lost 1 base, with 8 bases spanning the gap.

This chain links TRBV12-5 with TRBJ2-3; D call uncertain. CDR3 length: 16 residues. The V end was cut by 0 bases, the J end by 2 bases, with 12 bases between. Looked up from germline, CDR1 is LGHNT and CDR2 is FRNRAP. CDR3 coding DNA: TGTGCTAGTGGTTTGGTACTAACTCTCCACACAGATACGCAGTATTTT. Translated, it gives CASGLVLTLHTDTQYF.

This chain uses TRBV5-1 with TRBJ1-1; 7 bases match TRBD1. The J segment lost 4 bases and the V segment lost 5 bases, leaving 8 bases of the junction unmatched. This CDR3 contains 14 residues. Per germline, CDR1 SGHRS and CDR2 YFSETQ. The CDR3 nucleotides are TGCGCCAGCAGATCCCAGGGGGGCAGCACTGAAGCTTTCTTT. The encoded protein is CASRSQGGSTEAFF.

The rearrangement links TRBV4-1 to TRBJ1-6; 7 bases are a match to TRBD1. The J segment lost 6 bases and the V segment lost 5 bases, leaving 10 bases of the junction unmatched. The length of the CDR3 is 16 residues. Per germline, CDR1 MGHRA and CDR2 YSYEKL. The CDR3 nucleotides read TGCGCCAGCAGCATTCAACTCGGACAGGTTAATTCACCCCTCCACTTT. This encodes CASSIQLGQVNSPLHF.

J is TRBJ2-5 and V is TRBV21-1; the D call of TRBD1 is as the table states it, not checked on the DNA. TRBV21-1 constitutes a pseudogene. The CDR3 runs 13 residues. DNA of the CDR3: TGTGCCAACCTGGGACAGGGAGACGAGACCCAGTACTTC. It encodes CANLGQGDETQYF.

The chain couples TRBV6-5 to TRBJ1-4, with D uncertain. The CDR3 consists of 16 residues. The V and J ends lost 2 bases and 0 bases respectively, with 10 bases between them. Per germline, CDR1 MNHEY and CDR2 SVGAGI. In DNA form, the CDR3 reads TGTGCCAGCAGTTACCACACCTTGGCAACTAATGAAAAACTGTTTTTT. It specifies CASSYHTLATNEKLFF.

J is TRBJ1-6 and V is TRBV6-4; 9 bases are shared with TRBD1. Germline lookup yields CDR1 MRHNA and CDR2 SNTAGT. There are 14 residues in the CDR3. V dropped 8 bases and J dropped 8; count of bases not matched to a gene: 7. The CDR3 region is CASGPGTGYSPLHF. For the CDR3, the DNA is TGTGCCAGCGGCCCCGGGACAGGGTATTCACCCCTCCACTTT.

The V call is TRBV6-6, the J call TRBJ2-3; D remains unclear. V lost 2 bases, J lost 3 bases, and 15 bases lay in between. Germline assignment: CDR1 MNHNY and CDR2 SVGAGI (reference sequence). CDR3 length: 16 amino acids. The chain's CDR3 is CASSYRLTQRTDTQYF. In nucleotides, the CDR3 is TGTGCCAGCAGTTACCGGCTGACCCAGCGAACAGATACGCAGTATTTT.

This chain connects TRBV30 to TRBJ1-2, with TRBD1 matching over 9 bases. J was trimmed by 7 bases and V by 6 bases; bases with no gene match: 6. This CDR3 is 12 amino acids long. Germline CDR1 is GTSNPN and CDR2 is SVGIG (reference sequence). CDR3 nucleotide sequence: TGTGCCTGCGGGACAGGGTATTTTGGCTACACCTTC. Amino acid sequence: CACGTGYFGYTF.

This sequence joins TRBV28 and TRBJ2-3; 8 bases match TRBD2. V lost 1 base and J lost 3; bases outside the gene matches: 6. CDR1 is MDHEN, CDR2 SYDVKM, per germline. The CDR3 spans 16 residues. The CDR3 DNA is TGTGCCAGCAGTTTATCGCGGGGGGTCGGAACAGATACGCAGTATTTT. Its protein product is CASSLSRGVGTDTQYF.

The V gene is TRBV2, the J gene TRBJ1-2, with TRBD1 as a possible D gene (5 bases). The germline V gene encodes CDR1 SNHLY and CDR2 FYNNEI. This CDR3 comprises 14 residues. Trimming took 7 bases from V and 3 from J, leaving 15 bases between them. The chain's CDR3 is CASTSRADYYGYTF. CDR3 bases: TGTGCCAGCACAAGCAGGGCTGACTACTATGGCTACACCTTC.

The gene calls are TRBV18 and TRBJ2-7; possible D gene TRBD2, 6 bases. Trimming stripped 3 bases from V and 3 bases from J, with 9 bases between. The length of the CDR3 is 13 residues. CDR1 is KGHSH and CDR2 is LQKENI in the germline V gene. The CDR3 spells CASSPPGVYEQYF. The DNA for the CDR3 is TGTGCCAGCTCACCTCCGGGGGTCTACGAGCAGTACTTC.

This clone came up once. CDR3 loop: CASIMTSGSDEQFF. CDR3 DNA sequence: TGTGCCAGCATCATGACTAGCGGGAGCGATGAGCAGTTCTTC. This rearrangement joins TRBV5-5 to TRBJ2-1, with 12 bases matching TRBD2. CDR1 is SGHKS and CDR2 is YYEKEE in the germline V gene (reference sequence). After removal of 6 bases from V and 8 bases from J, the junction contained 6 bases not matched to a gene. CDR3 length: 14 amino acids.

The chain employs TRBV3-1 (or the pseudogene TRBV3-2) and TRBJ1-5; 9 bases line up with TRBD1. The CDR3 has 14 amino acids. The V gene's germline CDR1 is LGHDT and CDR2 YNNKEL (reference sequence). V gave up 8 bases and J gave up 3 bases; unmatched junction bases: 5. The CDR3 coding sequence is TGTGCCAGCGCGACAGGGGGGAACAATCAGCCCCAGCATTTT. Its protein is CASATGGNNQPQHF.

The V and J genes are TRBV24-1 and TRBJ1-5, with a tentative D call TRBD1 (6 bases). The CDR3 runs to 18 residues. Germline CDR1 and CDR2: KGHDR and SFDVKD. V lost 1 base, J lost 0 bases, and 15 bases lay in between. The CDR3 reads CATSDFAKDSYSNQPQHF. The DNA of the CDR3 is TGTGCCACCAGTGATTTCGCTAAGGACAGCTATAGCAATCAGCCCCAGCATTTT.

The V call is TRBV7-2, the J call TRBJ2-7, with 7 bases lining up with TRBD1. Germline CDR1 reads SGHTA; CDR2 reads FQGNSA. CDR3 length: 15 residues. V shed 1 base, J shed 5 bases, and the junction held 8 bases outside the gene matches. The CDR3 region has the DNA TGTGCCAGCAGCTTAGTGAGGGGGCGATTTCACGAGCAGTACTTC. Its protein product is CASSLVRGRFHEQYF. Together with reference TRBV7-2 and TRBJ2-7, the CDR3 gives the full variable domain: GAGVSQSPSNKVTEKGKDVELRCDPISGHTALYWYRQSLGQGLEFLIYFQGNSAPDKSGLPSDRFSAERTGGSVSTLTIQRTQQEDSAVYLCASSLVRGRFHEQYFGPGTRLTVT.

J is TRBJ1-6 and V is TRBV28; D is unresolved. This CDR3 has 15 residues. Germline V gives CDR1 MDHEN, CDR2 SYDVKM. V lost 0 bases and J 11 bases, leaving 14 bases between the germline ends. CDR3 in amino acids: CASSLWSVQSTPLHF. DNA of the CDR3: TGTGCCAGCAGTTTATGGTCGGTCCAATCTACACCCCTCCACTTT.